These 27 T cell receptor beta chains were sequenced from one sample in a study of shared clonotypes between healthy human individuals. Generated by immunoSEQ multiplex PCR, the TCRdb table keeps only in-frame clones and is missing some. Among 2,500,000 or so clones listed, roughly 92% were seen once. Input material: naive CD4+ T cells from PBMCs. Indicated subset: CD45RA+ positively selected. The receptors originated from a man aged 18 to 30 in good health. Some clones in this sample may be carry-over from other donors' samples.

Written as DNA, the CDR3 is TGTGCCAGCAGTTATCGCGGCCCGCCGTGGACCGGGGAGCTGTTTTTT. Translated: CASSYRGPPWTGELFF. The J gene is TRBJ2-2, the V gene TRBV6-5; D is unresolved. Germline-derived CDR1 and CDR2 are MNHEY and SVGAGI. The V end was cut by 3 bases, the J end by 5 bases, with 16 bases between. The CDR3 length is 16 residues.

As to this clone: One junction end does not reproduce the germline sequence, and a read error may be involved. The V gene is TRBV9, the J gene TRBJ2-1, with D possibly TRBD2 on 5 matching bases. Germline CDR1 SGDLS, CDR2 YYNGEE. This CDR3 comprises 15 residues. The CDR3 sequence: CASSVGLASFNEQFF. The CDR3 DNA follows: TGTGCCAGCAGCGTAGGGCTAGCCTCCTTCAATGAGCAGTTCTTC.

A remark on this clone: The identical CDR3 is also encoded by other nucleotide sequences in the sample. The CDR3 DNA is TGTGCCAGCAGCTTAGCCTTAGATACGCAGTATTTT. Amino acids: CASSLALDTQYF. This chain joins TRBV7-6 and TRBJ2-3; D not resolved. CDR3 length: 12 residues. Germline CDR1 SGHVS, CDR2 FNYEAQ. V was clipped by 0 bases and J by 5 bases, with 3 bases between them.

V gene TRBV2 combines with J gene TRBJ2-1; D is uncertain. The CDR3 contains 15 residues. V gave up 5 bases and J gave up 0 bases, with 11 bases separating them. Germline V gene sequence: CDR1 SNHLY, CDR2 FYNNEI. The CDR3 region is CASSPPHSSYNEQFF. CDR3 bases: TGTGCCAGCAGTCCCCCCCATAGCTCCTACAATGAGCAGTTCTTC.

In regard to this clone: An end of the junction differs from the germline gene, which may be a read error. V and J are TRBV7-2 and TRBJ2-7; 7 positions agree with TRBD2. Germline CDR1 reads SGHTA; CDR2 reads FQGNSA. This CDR3 has 19 residues. The CDR3 nucleotides are TGTGCCAGCAGCCTAGCAGGGCTAGCGGTACCGGGGTCTAGAGACGAGCAGTACTTC. Translation: CASSLAGLAVPGSRDEQYF.

J is TRBJ1-2 and V is TRBV6-1; D unresolved. The CDR3 length is 14 residues. The germline V gene has CDR1 MNHNS and CDR2 SASEGT. V was cut by 5 bases and J by 5 bases, with 15 bases left in between. This CDR3 reads CASSTLPGRYGYTF. As DNA, the CDR3 is TGTGCCAGCAGTACCCTCCCCGGAAGGTATGGCTACACCTTC.

The chain carries TRBV28 and TRBJ2-6; D is ambiguous. V was pared by 7 bases and J by 0 bases, with 7 bases between. This CDR3 region has 14 residues. CDR1 is MDHEN, CDR2 SYDVKM, per germline. CDR3 amino acids: CASTHYSGANVLTF. Here the CDR3 DNA reads TGTGCCAGCACGCACTACTCTGGGGCCAACGTCCTGACTTTC.

The V and J genes are TRBV4-1 and TRBJ1-2; D gene uncertain. Germline-derived CDR1 and CDR2 are MGHRA and YSYEKL. The CDR3 sequence is 14 residues long. V lost 1 base, J lost 8 bases, and 14 bases lay in between. The CDR3 is CASSQVGWGRGYTF. In DNA, the CDR3 is TGCGCCAGCAGCCAAGTGGGGTGGGGTCGGGGCTACACCTTC.

The chain recombines TRBV6-5 with TRBJ1-5; D gene unclear. Per germline, CDR1 MNHEY and CDR2 SVGAGI. CDR3 length: 13 amino acids. The V end lost 6 bases, the J end lost 6 bases, and 12 bases lay between the germline ends. The CDR3 region has the DNA TGTGCCAGCAGGGCGGACTCGTTTCAGCCCCAGCATTTT. Its translation is CASRADSFQPQHF.

The chain couples TRBV28 to TRBJ2-7, with 9 nucleotides matching TRBD1. Looked up from germline, CDR1 is MDHEN and CDR2 is SYDVKM. There are 15 residues in the CDR3. V lost 5 bases and J lost 2; bases outside the gene matches: 7. CDR3 in amino acids: CASSHQQGAAYEQYF. The CDR3 nucleotides are TGTGCCAGCAGTCACCAACAGGGGGCGGCCTACGAGCAGTACTTC.

The rearrangement uses TRBV4-1 and TRBJ2-7; D is uncertain. This CDR3 comprises 12 residues. Trimming left V 2 bases short and J 7 bases short, with 9 bases between. Germline-derived CDR1 and CDR2 are MGHRA and YSYEKL. The CDR3 loop is CASSQPMGEQYF. The CDR3 bases are TGCGCCAGCAGCCAACCAATGGGGGAGCAGTACTTC.

V is TRBV28 and J is TRBJ2-3, with D perhaps TRBD1 (6 bases). The V gene lost 8 bases and the J gene lost 1 base, with 10 bases spanning the gap. From germline, CDR1 is MDHEN and CDR2 SYDVKM. The CDR3 length is 13 residues. In DNA form, the CDR3 reads TGTGCCAGCGGGGCAGGGGGCACAGATACGCAGTATTTT. Its protein is CASGAGGTDTQYF.

The genes are TRBV27 and TRBJ1-4; D unresolved. V dropped 6 bases and J dropped 0 bases, with 14 bases sitting between them. The V gene's germline CDR1 is MNHEY and CDR2 SMNVEV (reference sequence). CDR3 length: 16 residues. This CDR3 is CASRSLDRSTNEKLFF. The CDR3, as DNA: TGTGCCAGCAGGTCGCTTGACCGTTCAACTAATGAAAAACTGTTTTTT. The entire variable domain, with the rest obtained from reference TRBV27 and TRBJ1-4, is as follows: EAQVTQNPRYLITVTGKKLTVTCSQNMNHEYMSWYRQDPGLGLRQIYYSMNVEVTDKGDVPEGYKVSRKEKRNFPLILESPSPNQTSLYFCASRSLDRSTNEKLFFGSGTQLSVL.

The chain employs TRBV10-2 and TRBJ1-5, with 7 nucleotides matching TRBD1. The V gene end was trimmed by 5 bases and the J gene end by 6 bases; junction bases not matched to a gene: 7. Germline-derived CDR1 and CDR2 are WSHSY and SAAADI. This CDR3 comprises 14 residues. The CDR3 is CASSSDRRTQPQHF. In DNA form, the CDR3 reads TGCGCCAGCAGTTCGGACAGGCGGACTCAGCCCCAGCATTTT.

With respect to this clone: The same CDR3 can be traced to other DNA sequences in this sample. The chain couples TRBV5-1 to TRBJ2-3, with 13 bases lining up with TRBD2. Trimming at V came to 2 bases and at J to 2 bases, leaving 2 bases not matched to a gene. There are 16 residues in the CDR3. The germline gives CDR1 SGHRS, CDR2 YFSETQ. The chain's CDR3 is CASSFGLAGATDTQYF. CDR3 coding DNA: TGCGCCAGCAGCTTCGGACTAGCGGGAGCCACAGATACGCAGTATTTT.

The chain has TRBV2 and TRBJ1-5; 7 bases fit TRBD1. With 0 bases clipped from V and 1 base from J, the junction kept 3 bases outside the gene matches. In germline, CDR1 is SNHLY, CDR2 FYNNEI. The length of the CDR3 is 16 residues. The CDR3, as DNA: TGTGCCAGCAGTGAAGCACGGGGACAGAGCAATCAGCCCCAGCATTTT. The encoded protein is CASSEARGQSNQPQHF.

This clone has only one observation. The rearrangement links TRBV6-5 to TRBJ1-1, with 8 nucleotides matching TRBD1. Trimming at V came to 5 bases and at J to 1 base, leaving 6 bases not matched to a gene. The CDR3 is 15 residues long. CDR1 is MNHEY and CDR2 is SVGAGI in the germline V gene. CDR3 amino acids: CASSAQGVGNTEAFF. In DNA, the CDR3 is TGTGCCAGCAGTGCACAGGGGGTGGGGAACACTGAAGCTTTCTTT.

The chain combines TRBV28 with TRBJ2-1; 8 bases match TRBD1. Germline-derived CDR1 and CDR2 are MDHEN and SYDVKM. The CDR3 has 16 amino acids. With V trimmed by 2 bases and J by 3 bases, 6 bases remained unmatched. CDR3 bases: TGTGCCAGCAGTTTAGCGGCAGGGGGCGTCTACAATGAGCAGTTCTTC. Its protein is CASSLAAGGVYNEQFF.

This clone showed up just once. The chain employs TRBV7-2 and TRBJ2-7; TRBD1 matches at 7 bases. Germline trimming cut 7 bases from V and 2 bases from J; bases unmatched to any gene: 11. Germline V gives CDR1 SGHTA, CDR2 FQGNSA. The CDR3 has 15 amino acids. Here the CDR3 DNA reads TGTGCCAGCACCCTAGGCAGCAGGGGGACCTACGAGCAGTACTTC. It specifies CASTLGSRGTYEQYF.

V usage is TRBV5-1 and J usage is TRBJ2-2; D is uncertain. V was pared by 0 bases and J by 6 bases, with 6 bases between. The CDR3 contains 13 residues. Per the germline V gene, CDR1 is SGHRS and CDR2 is YFSETQ. The CDR3 here is CASSLVPPGELFF. Here the CDR3 DNA reads TGCGCCAGCAGCTTGGTACCACCCGGGGAGCTGTTTTTT.

The J gene is TRBJ1-1, the V gene TRBV6-1; unclear D gene. CDR3 length: 12 residues. Per the germline V gene, CDR1 is MNHNS and CDR2 is SASEGT. V was cut by 3 bases and J by 11 bases, with 13 bases left in between. This CDR3 is CASSDHSTGAFF. The CDR3 DNA reads TGTGCCAGCAGTGACCATTCCACGGGGGCTTTCTTT.

This clone was seen a single time. This chain links TRBV6-6 with TRBJ1-5; no clear D gene. V dropped 6 bases and J dropped 3 bases, with 18 bases sitting between them. The CDR3 spans 16 residues. The V gene's germline CDR1 is MNHNY and CDR2 SVGAGI (reference sequence). This chain's CDR3 is CASRSSAFVVNQPQHF. The CDR3 bases are TGTGCCAGCAGATCCAGCGCATTCGTCGTCAATCAGCCCCAGCATTTT.

The chain recombines TRBV7-6 with TRBJ1-1; D remains ambiguous. Trimming took off 4 bases at V and 10 bases at J, with 10 bases between the two ends. Germline V gene data show CDR1 as SGHVS and CDR2 as FNYEAQ. This CDR3 region has 11 residues. CDR3 nucleotides: TGTGCCAGCAGCTCTATGGGCCCAGCTTTCTTT. It yields the protein CASSSMGPAFF.

This sequence joins TRBV28 and TRBJ1-3, with D unresolved. Germline CDR1 and CDR2: MDHEN and SYDVKM. The CDR3 has 12 residues. Trimming left V 8 bases short and J 3 bases short, with 8 bases between. The CDR3 DNA is TGTGCCAGCCTGGCGGGTGGAAACACCATATATTTT. Protein sequence: CASLAGGNTIYF.

The chain has TRBV18 and TRBJ2-3; D gene unclear. CDR3 length: 13 residues. Trimming took 6 bases from V and 3 from J, leaving 10 bases between them. CDR1 KGHSH and CDR2 LQKENI come from the germline V gene. As DNA, the CDR3 is TGTGCCAGCTCGACGCGACAAACAGATACGCAGTATTTT. Protein: CASSTRQTDTQYF. Supplemented by reference TRBV18 and TRBJ2-3, the full variable domain reads NAGVMQNPRHLVRRRGQEARLRCSPMKGHSHVYWYRQLPEEGLKFMVYLQKENIIDESGMPKERFSAEFPKEGPSILRIQQVVRGDSAAYFCASSTRQTDTQYFGPGTRLTVL.

The J gene is TRBJ2-3, the V gene TRBV27, with 12 bases identical to TRBD2. J was trimmed by 6 bases and V by 3 bases; bases with no gene match: 1. Germline V CDR1 and CDR2: MNHEY, SMNVEV (reference sequence). CDR3 length: 14 residues. DNA of the CDR3: TGTGCCAGCAGTTTTACTAGCGGGAGGGATACGCAGTATTTT. Translated: CASSFTSGRDTQYF.

The rearrangement links TRBV28 to TRBJ1-5; D is undetermined. V lost 2 bases and J 5 bases, leaving 4 bases between the germline ends. CDR1 is MDHEN, CDR2 SYDVKM, per germline. This CDR3 spans 12 amino acids. The CDR3 is CASSLKYQPQHF. The CDR3 DNA reads TGTGCCAGCAGTTTAAAATATCAGCCCCAGCATTTT.